The rows below give T cell receptor beta chains drawn from one sample of a study of cytomegalovirus exposure and HLA in healthy donors. Sequencing used immunoSEQ multiplex PCR; TCRdb keeps in-frame clones, though not all of them. The sample shows 150,000 to 200,000 clones, 86% of them seen only once. The sequenced sample consisted of PBMCs. The origin of the receptors is a woman aged 25 to 39 in good health and CMV-seronegative. Both conserved end residues are part of each CDR3. Each record gives: V gene, D gene, clone size, J gene, CDR3 protein, CDR3 DNA. The D gene is left open where the match is weak. Not all rows give a size; the values are once, few, many and, for expanded clones, a class.

>TRBV25-1|.|few|TRBJ1-1
CASSPGNTEAFF
TGTGCCAGCAGTCCGGGGAACACTGAAGCTTTCTTT
>TRBV13|.|.|TRBJ1-4
CASSLDEKLFF
TGTGCCAGCAGCTTAGATGAAAAACTGTTTTTT
>TRBV30|.|few|TRBJ2-5
CAWNPSVQETQYF
TGTGCCTGGAATCCTAGCGTCCAAGAGACCCAGTACTTC
>TRBV27|.|.|TRBJ1-1
CASTPSGNTEAFF
TGTGCCAGCACCCCTAGTGGGAACACTGAAGCTTTCTTT
>TRBV28|.|.|TRBJ2-7
CASSFVEIGDEQYF
TGTGCCAGCAGTTTCGTGGAGATCGGCGACGAGCAGTACTTC
>TRBV6-6|TRBD1|.|TRBJ1-3
CATTDRADTIYF
TGTGCCACGACGGACAGGGCTGACACCATATATTTT
>TRBV5-6|TRBD2|.|TRBJ2-7
CASSLGTSGYYEQYF
TGTGCCAGCAGCCTCGGGACTAGCGGGTACTACGAGCAGTACTTC
>TRBV6-1|.|.|TRBJ1-1
CASSEFQGQNTEAFF
TGTGCCAGCAGTGAGTTCCAAGGACAGAACACTGAAGCTTTCTTT
>TRBV18|TRBD2|.|TRBJ2-5
CASSPRGSGGEETQYF
TGTGCCAGCTCACCCCGGGGGAGCGGGGGAGAAGAGACCCAGTACTTC
>TRBV5-6|.|.|TRBJ2-1
CASSLEGGGPNEQFF
TGTGCCAGCAGCTTGGAAGGTGGCGGGCCCAATGAGCAGTTCTTC
>TRBV5-5|.|.|TRBJ2-1
CASSMVATEKQFF
TGTGCCAGCAGCATGGTGGCTACTGAAAAGCAGTTCTTC